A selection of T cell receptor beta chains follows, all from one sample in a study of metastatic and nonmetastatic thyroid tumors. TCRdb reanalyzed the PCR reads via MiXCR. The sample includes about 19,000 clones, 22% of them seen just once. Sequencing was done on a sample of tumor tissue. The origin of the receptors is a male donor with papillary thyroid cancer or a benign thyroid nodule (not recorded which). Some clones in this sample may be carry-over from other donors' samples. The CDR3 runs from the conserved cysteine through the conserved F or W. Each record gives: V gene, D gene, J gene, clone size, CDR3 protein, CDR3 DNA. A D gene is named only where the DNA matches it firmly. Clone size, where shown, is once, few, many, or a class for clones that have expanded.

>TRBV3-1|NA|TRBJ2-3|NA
CASRDGSAADTQYF
TGTGCCAGCAGGGATGGGAGCGCGGCAGATACGCAGTATTTT
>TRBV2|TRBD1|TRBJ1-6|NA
CASSVGQGGGNSPLHF
TGTGCCAGCAGTGTGGGACAGGGAGGGGGTAATTCACCCCTCCACTTT
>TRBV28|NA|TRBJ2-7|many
CASSSNSVQYF
TGTGCCAGCAGTTCGAATAGTGTGCAGTACTTC
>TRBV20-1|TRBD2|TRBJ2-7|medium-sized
CSASERLAGGNEQYF
TGCAGTGCTAGCGAGAGACTAGCGGGAGGGAACGAGCAGTACTTC
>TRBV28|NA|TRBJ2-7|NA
CASIERQTLRQYF
TGTGCCAGCATTGAACGGCAGACTTTGAGGCAGTACTTC
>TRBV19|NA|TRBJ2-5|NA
CASSIQETQYF
TGTGCCAGTAGTATCCAAGAGACCCAGTACTTC
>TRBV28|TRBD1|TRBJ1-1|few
CASNPGQRTEAFF
TGTGCCAGCAACCCGGGACAGAGGACTGAAGCTTTCTTT
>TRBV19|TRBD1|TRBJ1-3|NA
CASSPRGGSSGNTIHF
TGTGCCAGTAGCCCCAGGGGGGGGAGCTCTGGAAACACCATACATTTT
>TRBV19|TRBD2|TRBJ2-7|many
CASRGLAASSYEQYF
TGTGCCAGCAGAGGACTAGCGGCAAGCTCCTACGAGCAGTACTTC
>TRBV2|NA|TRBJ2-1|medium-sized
CASTSAPNEQFF
TGTGCCAGCACTTCAGCCCCCAATGAGCAGTTCTTC
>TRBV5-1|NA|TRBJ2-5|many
CASSLSFMEGETQYF
TGCGCCAGCAGCTTGAGTTTTATGGAGGGGGAGACCCAGTACTTC
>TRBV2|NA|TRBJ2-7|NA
CASTVKAEQYF
TGTGCCAGCACGGTCAAGGCCGAGCAATACTTC
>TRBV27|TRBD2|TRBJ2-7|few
CASSQAGGPYEQYF
TGTGCCAGCAGTCAAGCGGGAGGGCCCTACGAGCAGTACTTC
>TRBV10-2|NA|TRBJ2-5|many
CASTEGLSGQETQYF
TGCGCCAGCACCGAGGGGCTTTCGGGCCAAGAGACCCAGTACTTC
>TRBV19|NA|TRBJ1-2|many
CASMQNPNYGYTF
TGTGCCAGTATGCAGAACCCAAACTATGGCTACACCTTC
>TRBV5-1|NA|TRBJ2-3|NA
CANSFGHPTDTQYF
TGCGCCAACAGCTTCGGGCATCCCACAGATACGCAGTATTTT
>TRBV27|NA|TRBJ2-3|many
CASSFKYRGTDTQYF
TGTGCCAGCAGTTTCAAGTACCGGGGCACAGATACGCAGTATTTT
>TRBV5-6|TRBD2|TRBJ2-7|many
CASSTLTSGILSYEQYF
TGTGCCAGCAGCACCCTGACTAGCGGTATTCTCTCCTACGAGCAGTACTTC
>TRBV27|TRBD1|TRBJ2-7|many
CASSLKGTGARYEQYF
TGTGCCAGCAGTTTAAAGGGTACAGGGGCACGTTACGAGCAGTACTTC
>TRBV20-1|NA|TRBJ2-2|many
CSARPPRGTLNTGELFF
TGCAGTGCTAGACCCCCTAGGGGGACGCTCAACACCGGGGAGCTGTTTTTT
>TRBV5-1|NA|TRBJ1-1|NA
CASSLATNTEAFF
TGCGCCAGCAGCTTGGCCACGAACACTGAAGCTTTCTTT
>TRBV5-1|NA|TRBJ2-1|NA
CASSPYRQNDEQFF
TGCGCCAGCAGCCCCTACAGACAAAACGATGAGCAGTTCTTC
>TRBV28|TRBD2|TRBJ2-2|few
CASSRIAGGPIGELFF
TGTGCCAGCAGTAGGATAGCGGGAGGGCCGATCGGGGAGCTGTTTTTT
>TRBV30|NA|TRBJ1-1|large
CAWTRTVGTEAFF
TGTGCCTGGACGAGGACAGTGGGGACTGAAGCTTTCTTT
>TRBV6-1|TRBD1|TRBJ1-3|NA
CASSLVPGQTNTIYF
TGTGCCAGCAGTCTAGTACCGGGACAGACAAACACCATATATTTT
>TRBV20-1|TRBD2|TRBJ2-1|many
CSAPLAGGPDEQFF
TGCAGTGCTCCTTTAGCGGGAGGGCCCGATGAGCAGTTCTTC
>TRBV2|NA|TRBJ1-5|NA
CASSVEGAGQPQHF
TGTGCCAGCAGTGTAGAAGGGGCGGGACAGCCCCAGCATTTT
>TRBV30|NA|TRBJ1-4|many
CAWSPGDIEKLFF
TGTGCCTGGAGTCCGGGGGACATTGAAAAACTGTTTTTT
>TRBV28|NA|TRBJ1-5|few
CASSPRRGKGFLIQPQHF
TGTGCCAGCAGCCCCCGGAGAGGAAAGGGGTTTTTAATTCAGCCCCAGCATTTT
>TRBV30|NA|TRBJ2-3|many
CAWTVGGTDTQYF
TGTGCCTGGACTGTGGGGGGCACAGATACGCAGTATTTT
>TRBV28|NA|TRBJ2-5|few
CASSPIRQGLRYTQYF
TGTGCCAGCAGTCCCATTCGACAGGGACTGAGGTATACCCAGTACTTC
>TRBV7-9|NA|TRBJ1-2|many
CASSSWDLLNYGYTF
TGTGCCAGCAGCTCTTGGGACTTATTAAACTATGGCTACACCTTC
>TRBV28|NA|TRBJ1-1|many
CASSFSYTEAFF
TGTGCCAGCAGTTTTTCGTACACTGAAGCTTTCTTT
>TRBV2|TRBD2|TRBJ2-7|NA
CASRETSGRYEQYF
TGTGCCAGCAGAGAGACTAGCGGGAGGTACGAGCAGTACTTC
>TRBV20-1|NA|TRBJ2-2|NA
CSALGGGADTGELFF
TGCAGTGCCCTAGGGGGGGGCGCGGACACCGGGGAGCTGTTTTTT
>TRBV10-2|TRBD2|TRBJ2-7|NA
CASRDTSVSSYERYF
TGCGCCAGCAGAGATACTAGCGTCAGCTCCTACGAGCGGTACTTC
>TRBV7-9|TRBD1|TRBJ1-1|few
CASSGMTGGNTEAFF
TGTGCCAGCAGCGGGATGACAGGGGGGAACACTGAAGCTTTCTTT
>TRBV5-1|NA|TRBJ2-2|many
CASSENLNTGELFF
TGCGCCAGCAGCGAAAATCTTAACACCGGGGAGCTGTTTTTT
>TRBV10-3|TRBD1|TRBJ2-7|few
CAISEGQGQREQYF
TGTGCCATCAGTGAGGGACAGGGCCAACGCGAGCAGTACTTC
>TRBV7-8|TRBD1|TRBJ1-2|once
CASSPRAGQGDGYTF
TGTGCCAGCAGCCCCCGAGCGGGGCAGGGGGACGGCTACACCTTC
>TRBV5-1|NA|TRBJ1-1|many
CASSLLGRGTDTEAFF
TGCGCCAGCAGCTTGTTGGGGAGGGGCACGGACACTGAAGCTTTCTTT
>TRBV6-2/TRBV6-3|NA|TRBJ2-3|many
CASKEGLDTQYF
TGTGCCAGCAAGGAGGGATTAGATACGCAGTATTTT